One and the same sample provided the 20 T cell receptor beta chains below, sequenced in a study of blood T cell repertoires in COVID-19. The assay was immunoSEQ multiplex PCR, and TCRdb's table has in-frame clones only and misses some. The sample shows 30,000 to 35,000 clones, about 91% of them seen only once. The specimen sequenced was peripheral blood. The receptor source for this set is an older woman with active COVID-19.

This clone was counted once. This chain links TRBV4-1 with TRBJ2-5; D remains unclear. This CDR3 has 14 residues. Germline CDR1 is MGHRA and CDR2 is YSYEKL. Trimming removed 1 base at V and 2 bases at J, with 8 bases between. The CDR3 protein is CASSQVSEQETQYF. The CDR3 nucleotides are TGCGCCAGCAGCCAAGTGAGCGAACAAGAGACCCAGTACTTC.

This clone is a singleton in its sample. V usage is TRBV14 and J usage is TRBJ2-1, with no clear D. Trimming left V 4 bases short and J 0 bases short, with 13 bases between. The CDR3 runs 16 residues. Germline CDR1 reads SGHDN; CDR2 reads FVKESK. Written as DNA, the CDR3 is TGTGCCAGCAGCCCTCGACTGATTAGCTCCTACAATGAGCAGTTCTTC. It codes for CASSPRLISSYNEQFF.

The chain couples TRBV7-8 to TRBJ2-2; the D gene is possibly TRBD1 (7 bases). CDR3 length equals 17 residues. The V gene lost 5 bases and the J gene lost 5 bases, with 21 bases spanning the gap. CDR1 and CDR2 from the germline V gene are SGHVS and FQNEAQ. This CDR3 reads CASSPSGGTRSTGELFF. Written as DNA, the CDR3 is TGTGCCAGCAGCCCTTCAGGGGGGACAAGAAGTACCGGGGAGCTGTTTTTT.

V gene TRBV28 combines with J gene TRBJ1-3; 10 bases are shared with TRBD1. The CDR3 spans 16 residues. J was trimmed by 2 bases and V by 6 bases; bases with no gene match: 7. The V gene's germline CDR1 is MDHEN and CDR2 SYDVKM. The CDR3 DNA reads TGTGCCAGCAGCGCCCCCGGGACAGGGGCTGGAAACACCATATATTTT. Protein: CASSAPGTGAGNTIYF.

About this clone: The same CDR3 is also encoded by other DNA sequences in this sample. The chain carries TRBV9 and TRBJ2-3, with TRBD2 identical over 10 bases. The V gene's germline CDR1 is SGDLS and CDR2 YYNGEE. V lost 0 bases to trimming and J lost 3 bases; unmatched junction nucleotides: 4. CDR3 length equals 16 residues. The CDR3 sequence: CASSVGTSGVTDTQYF. The CDR3 nucleotides read TGTGCCAGCAGCGTAGGAACTAGCGGGGTGACAGATACGCAGTATTTT.

The chain combines TRBV7-9 with TRBJ2-2; no clear D. Trimming cost V 0 bases and J 1 base, with 6 bases left between them. Germline V lookup: CDR1 SEHNR, CDR2 FQNEAQ (reference sequence). This CDR3 is built from 15 residues. CDR3: CASSLASGNTGELFF. Written as DNA, the CDR3 is TGTGCCAGCAGCTTAGCATCCGGGAACACCGGGGAGCTGTTTTTT.

The chain recombines TRBV19 with TRBJ2-5; 9 bases match TRBD1. CDR3 length equals 15 residues. The trim removed 7 bases at V and 2 bases at J, leaving 8 bases unmatched. Germline CDR1 and CDR2: LNHDA and SQIVND (reference sequence). CDR3 nucleotides: TGTGCCAGTAAAATGACAGGGGGAGCGCAAGAGACCCAGTACTTC. Protein sequence: CASKMTGGAQETQYF.

The V call is TRBV6-6, the J call TRBJ2-1; tentatively, D is TRBD1 (5 bases). Trimming pared 8 bases from V and 7 bases from J, leaving 12 bases between. The CDR3 consists of 12 residues. CDR1 is MNHNY and CDR2 is SVGAGI in the germline V gene (reference sequence). The CDR3 nucleotides read TGTGCCAGCGGGGTAGGGGCGAATGAGCAGTTCTTC. It yields the protein CASGVGANEQFF.

V is TRBV4-1 and J is TRBJ2-1; 11 bases map to TRBD2. Germline-derived CDR1 and CDR2 are MGHRA and YSYEKL. The CDR3 is made up of 20 amino acids. V trimming: 1 base; J trimming: 0 bases; junction bases outside the gene matches: 11. CDR3 protein: CASSQVLVAGGLSSYNEQFF. For the CDR3, the DNA is TGCGCCAGCAGCCAAGTCCTGGTAGCGGGGGGGCTTAGCTCCTACAATGAGCAGTTCTTC.

This chain uses TRBV29-1 with TRBJ1-2, with D unresolved. Between the trimmed V and J ends, which lost 3 bases and 4 bases, there was a span of 15 bases. Germline assignment: CDR1 SQVTM and CDR2 ANQGSEA. The CDR3 spans 14 residues. The CDR3 DNA reads TGCAGCGTTGAGGTACCACAGAGCCCCTATGGCTACACCTTC. The encoded protein is CSVEVPQSPYGYTF. The complete variable domain, with remaining parts taken from reference TRBV29-1 and TRBJ1-2, reads SAVISQKPSRDICQRGTSLTIQCQVDSQVTMMFWYRQQPGQSLTLIATANQGSEATYESGFVIDKFPISRPNLTFSTLTVSNMSPEDSSIYLCSVEVPQSPYGYTFGSGTRLTVV.

The chain is built from TRBV13 and TRBJ2-5, with D tentatively TRBD2 (6 bases). There are 13 residues in the CDR3. Trimming took off 5 bases at V and 3 bases at J, with 10 bases between the two ends. Germline V gene lookup returns CDR1 PRHDT and CDR2 FYEKMQ (reference sequence). The CDR3, as DNA: TGTGCCAGCAGCGGGACTGGAAAAGAGACCCAGTACTTC. Translation gives CASSGTGKETQYF.

This chain links TRBV5-1 with TRBJ2-3, with D unclear. Germline assignment: CDR1 SGHRS and CDR2 YFSETQ. The length of the CDR3 is 14 residues. Trimming took 0 bases from V and 5 from J, leaving 10 bases between them. CDR3 sequence reads: CASSLASTEDTQYF. CDR3 nucleotides: TGCGCCAGCAGCTTGGCCTCTACCGAAGATACGCAGTATTTT.

The J gene is TRBJ1-1, the V gene TRBV12-3 or TRBV12-4, with D unclear. Trimming stripped 3 bases from V and 1 base from J, with 3 bases between. The CDR3 is made up of 12 amino acids. The chain's CDR3 is CASSFRNTEAFF. DNA for the CDR3: TGTGCCAGCAGTTTTCGGAACACTGAAGCTTTCTTT.

The V and J genes are TRBV18 and TRBJ2-2; D is perhaps TRBD1 (5 bases). The CDR3 extends over 15 amino acids. The germline gives CDR1 KGHSH, CDR2 LQKENI. The V end was cut by 1 base, the J end by 9 bases, with 15 bases between. The CDR3 protein is CASSPQGPPDRELFF. CDR3 in DNA: TGTGCCAGCTCACCACAGGGGCCCCCTGACCGGGAGCTGTTTTTT. The entire variable domain, with the rest obtained from reference TRBV18 and TRBJ2-2, is as follows: NAGVMQNPRHLVRRRGQEARLRCSPMKGHSHVYWYRQLPEEGLKFMVYLQKENIIDESGMPKERFSAEFPKEGPSILRIQQVVRGDSAAYFCASSPQGPPDRELFFGEGSRLTVL.

The rearrangement joins TRBV15 to TRBJ1-5, with D unresolved. Trimming pared 5 bases from V and 6 bases from J, leaving 14 bases between. CDR1 and CDR2 (germline): LNHNV, YYDKDF (reference sequence). CDR3 length: 14 amino acids. CDR3 residues: CATSGGVRGQPQHF. The DNA of the CDR3 is TGTGCCACCAGCGGCGGCGTTAGAGGTCAGCCCCAGCATTTT. Drawing the rest from reference TRBV15 and TRBJ1-5, the complete variable domain is DAMVIQNPRYQVTQFGKPVTLSCSQTLNHNVMYWYQQKSSQAPKLLFHYYDKDFNNEADTPDNFQSRRPNTSFCFLDIRSPGLGDTAMYLCATSGGVRGQPQHFGDGTRLSIL.

The gene calls are TRBV19 and TRBJ2-1, with 12 bases identical to TRBD2. The CDR3 totals 16 residues. Germline V gives CDR1 LNHDA, CDR2 SQIVND (reference sequence). With V trimmed by 3 bases and J by 7 bases, 7 bases remained unmatched. Here the CDR3 reads CASSIQGLAGGNEQFF. The CDR3 nucleotides are TGTGCCAGTAGTATTCAGGGCCTAGCGGGGGGGAATGAGCAGTTCTTC.

The V and J genes are TRBV3-1 (or the pseudogene TRBV3-2) and TRBJ2-7, with 10 bases fitting TRBD2. The V and J ends lost 1 base and 4 bases, in that order; junction bases with no gene match: 4. Per germline, CDR1 LGHDT and CDR2 YNNKEL (reference sequence). CDR3 length: 15 amino acids. The CDR3 DNA follows: TGTGCCAGCAGCCAAGCCCCAGCGGGGGGGTACGAGCAGTACTTC. Translating gives CASSQAPAGGYEQYF.

This clone turned up a few times. V gene TRBV28 combines with J gene TRBJ1-5; D possibly corresponds to TRBD1 (5 bases). Per the germline V gene, CDR1 is MDHEN and CDR2 is SYDVKM. CDR3 length equals 14 residues. V was cut by 1 base and J by 5 bases, with 9 bases left in between. The CDR3 DNA is TGTGCCAGCAGTTTATCAAGGGGCGATCAGCCCCAGCATTTT. Translating gives CASSLSRGDQPQHF.

This clone was observed a handful of times. The V and J genes are TRBV7-8 and TRBJ2-2; TRBD2 matches 9 bases. The CDR3 length is 15 residues. The V gene end was trimmed by 8 bases and the J gene end by 13 bases; junction bases not matched to a gene: 17. Germline V gives CDR1 SGHVS, CDR2 FQNEAQ. In DNA, the CDR3 is TGTGCCAGCGCCCAGGGTGGCGGGGGGGCTGAGAGGCTGTTTTTT. The encoded protein is CASAQGGGGAERLFF.

This chain uses TRBV10-3 with TRBJ1-2; 8 positions agree with TRBD1. CDR1 ENHRY and CDR2 SYGVKD come from the germline V gene. Germline trimming cut 10 bases from V and 7 bases from J; bases unmatched to any gene: 8. The CDR3 runs 12 residues. CDR3 DNA: TGTGCCAGCGCGGGACAGGTGGTTGGCTACACCTTC. Protein product: CASAGQVVGYTF.